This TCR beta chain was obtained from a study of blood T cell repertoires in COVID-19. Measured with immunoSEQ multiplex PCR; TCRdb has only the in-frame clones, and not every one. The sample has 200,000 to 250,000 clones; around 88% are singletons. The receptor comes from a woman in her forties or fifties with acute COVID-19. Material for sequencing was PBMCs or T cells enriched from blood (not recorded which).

The DNA for the CDR3 is TGCAGCGTAGGTGAGGGGGTCTGGACTGGGGCCAACGTCCTGACTTTC. The encoded protein is CSVGEGVWTGANVLTF. The chain couples TRBV29-1 to TRBJ2-6, with D tentatively TRBD1 (6 bases). There are 16 residues in the CDR3. Trimming shortened V by 6 bases and J by 2 bases, and 17 bases separated the two germline ends. CDR1 and CDR2 (germline): SQVTM, ANQGSEA.